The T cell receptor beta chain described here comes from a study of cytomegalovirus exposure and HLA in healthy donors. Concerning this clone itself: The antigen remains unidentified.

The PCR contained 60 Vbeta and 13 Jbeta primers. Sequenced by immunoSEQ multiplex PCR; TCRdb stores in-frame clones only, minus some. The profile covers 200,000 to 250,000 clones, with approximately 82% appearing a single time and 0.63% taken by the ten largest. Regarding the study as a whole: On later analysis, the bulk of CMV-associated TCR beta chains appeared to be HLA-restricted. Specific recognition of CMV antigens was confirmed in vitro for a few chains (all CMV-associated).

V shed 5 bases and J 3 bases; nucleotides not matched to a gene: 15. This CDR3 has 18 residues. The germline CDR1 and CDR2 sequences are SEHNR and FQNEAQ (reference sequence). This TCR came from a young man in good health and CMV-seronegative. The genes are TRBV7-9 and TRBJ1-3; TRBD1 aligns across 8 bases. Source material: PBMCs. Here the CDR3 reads CASSGGGYQGAYGNTIYF. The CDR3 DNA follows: TGTGCCAGCAGCGGCGGGGGCTACCAGGGGGCGTATGGAAACACCATATATTTT.